This entry lists 18 T cell receptor beta chains sequenced from one sample in a study of human T cells and chemical hapten exposure. Time point of the sample: healthy volunteer bleed at 2 weeks. Unfractionated whole blood was the source of the extracted total RNA. TCRdb re-derived calls from the RACE reads in MiXCR, one entry per CDR3 protein. The data show about 41,000 distinct CDR3 sequences, roughly 4.1% seen once. The material sequenced was whole blood. Every receptor here comes from a human donor in good health. Some clones in this sample may be carry-over from other donors' samples.

Ten or more counts support this clonotype. The V call is TRBV6-6, the J call TRBJ2-2; D is possibly TRBD1 (5 bases). Deletions cut 5 bases from V and 7 bases from J, with 14 bases between. This CDR3 has 14 residues. Germline loops: CDR1 MNHNY, CDR2 SVGAGI (reference sequence). The chain's CDR3 is CASSPAGRGGELFF. The DNA of the CDR3 is TGTGCCAGCAGTCCGGCAGGAAGGGGCGGGGAGCTGTTTTTT.

As concerns this clonotype: One base away lies a much larger clone, so this may be a sequencing read error. The chain has TRBV6-5 and TRBJ2-7, with a weak D call TRBD2 (5 bases). The CDR3 consists of 14 residues. The germline CDR1 and CDR2 sequences are MNHEY and SVGAGI. The V gene lost 5 bases and the J gene lost 5 bases, with 16 bases spanning the gap. The CDR3 DNA follows: TGTGCCAGCAGTCTACGGACTTTCGAGGACGAGCAGTACTTC. Its translation: CASSLRTFEDEQYF.

This clonotype showed up many times. The gene calls are TRBV11-2 and TRBJ2-1, with D perhaps assigned TRBD1 or TRBD2 (5 bases each). Germline-derived CDR1 and CDR2 are SGHAT and FQNNGV. The length of the CDR3 is 13 residues. The ends were cut back, 5 bases at V and 7 bases at J, with 12 bases in the middle. The CDR3 is CASSPGTPNEQFF. The CDR3 DNA follows: TGTGCCAGCAGCCCCGGGACCCCTAATGAGCAGTTCTTC.

This clonotype was seen at least ten times. The J gene is TRBJ1-2, the V gene TRBV20-1, with 7 bases lining up with TRBD1. Germline V gene data show CDR1 as DFQATT and CDR2 as SNEGSKA (reference sequence). CDR3 length: 13 amino acids. J gave up 2 bases and V 3 bases, and 3 bases lay outside the gene matches. The CDR3 DNA is TGCAGTGCTAGGGACAGGCTGAACTATGGCTACACCTTC. Its translation: CSARDRLNYGYTF.

The table lists this clonotype with many counts. The V gene is TRBV6-5, the J gene TRBJ2-6; 9 bases agree with TRBD1. The germline V gene has CDR1 MNHEY and CDR2 SVGAGI. The CDR3 totals 15 residues. After removal of 9 bases from V and 4 bases from J, the junction contained 7 bases not matched to a gene. The CDR3 loop reads CASWDRVSGANVLTF. The CDR3 coding sequence is TGTGCCAGTTGGGACAGGGTGTCAGGGGCCAACGTCCTGACTTTC.

This clonotype was detected a few times. J is TRBJ2-3 and V is TRBV3-1, with 9 bases lining up with TRBD1. CDR1 is LGHDT, CDR2 YNNKEL, per germline (reference sequence). CDR3 size: 16 residues. The trim removed 4 bases at V and 2 bases at J, leaving 7 bases unmatched. CDR3: CASSLYRGQHTDTQYF. CDR3 DNA sequence: TGTGCCAGCAGCCTTTACAGGGGGCAACACACAGATACGCAGTATTTT.

Remarks on this clonotype: A single base separates this from a much larger clone, so it may be a read error. The J gene is TRBJ1-4, the V gene TRBV6-5; the match to TRBD1 covers 10 bases. The V gene's germline CDR1 is MNHEY and CDR2 SVGAGI. This CDR3 is built from 16 residues. CDR3 in amino acids: CASSYRTGGTNEILFF. The CDR3 DNA follows: TGTGCCAGCAGTTACCGGACAGGGGGAACTAATGAAATACTGTTTTTT.

The table lists this clonotype with many counts. The chain links TRBV6-5 to TRBJ2-7; 8 bases fit TRBD2. The trim removed 0 bases at V and 6 bases at J, leaving 10 bases unmatched. The CDR3 runs 16 residues. Germline lookup yields CDR1 MNHEY and CDR2 SVGAGI. The CDR3 DNA follows: TGTGCCAGCAGTTACTCAGCCACCCGTCGGGGGGGCGAGCAGTACTTC. Translation: CASSYSATRRGGEQYF.

The table lists this clonotype with many counts. V usage is TRBV7-9 and J usage is TRBJ2-3; 7 positions agree with TRBD1. The length of the CDR3 is 13 residues. V shed 5 bases, J shed 11 bases, and the junction held 10 bases outside the gene matches. Looked up from germline, CDR1 is SEHNR and CDR2 is FQNEAQ (reference sequence). CDR3 region: CASSPDRVEGQYF. The CDR3, as DNA: TGTGCCAGCAGCCCCGACAGGGTCGAGGGGCAGTATTTT.

Ten or more counts support this clonotype. The chain joins TRBV15 to TRBJ2-1; 10 nucleotides match TRBD2. The trim removed 7 bases at V and 7 bases at J, leaving 10 bases unmatched. This CDR3 is 15 amino acids long. Looked up from germline, CDR1 is LNHNV and CDR2 is YYDKDF (reference sequence). CDR3 bases: TGTGCCACCACCATAGGTCTAGCGGGAGAGAATGAGCAGTTCTTC. The encoded protein is CATTIGLAGENEQFF.

The chain joins TRBV5-5 to TRBJ2-1, with D hard to call. Germline CDR1 and CDR2: SGHKS and YYEKEE (reference sequence). This CDR3 is built from 17 residues. V was trimmed by 0 bases and J by 0 bases, leaving 13 bases between them. This CDR3 reads CASSLGVGGSSYNEQFF. CDR3 bases: TGTGCCAGCAGCTTGGGGGTTGGCGGAAGCTCCTACAATGAGCAGTTCTTC.

Many counts were recorded for this clonotype. The rearrangement joins TRBV9 to TRBJ2-1; the D is unclear. Germline loops: CDR1 SGDLS, CDR2 YYNGEE. The V gene lost 3 bases and the J gene lost 6 bases, with 13 bases spanning the gap. This CDR3 is built from 14 residues. CDR3 protein: CASSAQLTSNEQFF. The CDR3 DNA is TGTGCCAGCAGCGCCCAACTGACAAGCAATGAGCAGTTCTTC.

This clonotype was seen many times. The chain recombines TRBV7-2 with TRBJ2-1; 12 bases match TRBD2. Germline lookup yields CDR1 SGHTA and CDR2 FQGNSA. The V gene end was trimmed by 5 bases and the J gene end by 10 bases; junction bases not matched to a gene: 9. The CDR3 totals 15 residues. Written as DNA, the CDR3 is TGTGCCAGCAGCGAGGGACTAGCGGGTTCCAGGGAGCAGTTCTTC. Encoded protein: CASSEGLAGSREQFF.

Many counts were recorded for this clonotype. The V gene is TRBV4-1, the J gene TRBJ2-7, with D hard to call. Per the germline V gene, CDR1 is MGHRA and CDR2 is YSYEKL. This CDR3 has 12 residues. Trimming shortened V by 0 bases and J by 7 bases, and 7 bases separated the two germline ends. DNA of the CDR3: TGCGCCAGCAGCCAAGATCTTGGGGAGCAGTACTTC. As protein: CASSQDLGEQYF.

This clonotype appeared many times. Sequence at one end of the junction differs from germline and may be a read error. This chain links TRBV28 with TRBJ2-1; D not resolved. Germline V gene sequence: CDR1 MDHEN, CDR2 SYDVKM. The CDR3 is made up of 12 amino acids. The CDR3 reads CASSLSWTQPIF. In DNA, the CDR3 is TGTGCCAGCAGTTTATCCTGGACGCAACCCATCTTC. Complete variable domain (other parts from reference TRBV28 and TRBJ2-1): DVKVTQSSRYLVKRTGEKVFLECVQDMDHENMFWYRQDPGLGLRLIYFSYDVKMKEKGDIPEGYSVSREKKERFSLILESASTNQTSMYLCASSLSWTQPIFGPGTRLTVL.

This clonotype was counted ten times or more. This chain links TRBV6-1 with TRBJ1-6; 8 bases are shared with TRBD1. Germline V gene data show CDR1 as MNHNS and CDR2 as SASEGT. J gave up 9 bases and V 2 bases, and 3 bases lay outside the gene matches. The CDR3 runs 14 residues. CDR3 in amino acids: CASSERQGISPLHF. The CDR3 bases are TGTGCCAGCAGTGAAAGACAGGGGATTTCACCCCTCCACTTT.

This clonotype was counted at least ten times. This rearrangement joins TRBV2 to TRBJ1-4; D is undetermined. The CDR3 length is 14 residues. CDR1 is SNHLY, CDR2 FYNNEI, per germline. V lost 8 bases and J 8 bases, leaving 18 bases between the germline ends. DNA of the CDR3: TGTGCCAGCGGAGGAGGCAGTTGGCCCGAAAAACTGTTTTTT. This sequence encodes CASGGGSWPEKLFF.

This clonotype was counted many times. The V and J genes are TRBV28 and TRBJ1-3; TRBD1 is a possible D gene (5 bases). Trimming cost V 6 bases and J 0 bases, with 12 bases left between them. The CDR3 is made up of 15 amino acids. The germline V gene encodes CDR1 MDHEN and CDR2 SYDVKM. CDR3 nucleotide sequence: TGTGCCAGCAGCGCCACAGGAAGCTCTGGAAACACCATATATTTT. This sequence encodes CASSATGSSGNTIYF. Using reference TRBV28 and TRBJ1-3 for the parts outside the CDR3, the full variable domain is DVKVTQSSRYLVKRTGEKVFLECVQDMDHENMFWYRQDPGLGLRLIYFSYDVKMKEKGDIPEGYSVSREKKERFSLILESASTNQTSMYLCASSATGSSGNTIYFGEGSWLTVV.